Given below is one T cell receptor beta chain in context. The antigen is not known. This sample was taken from a study of siplizumab effects on memory and regulatory T cells. Study results and caveats: Treatment with siplizumab left mappable alloreactive CD4+ clones averaging approximately 69% Treg-derived, compared with 26.9% in controls. The study found naive T cells seemingly more diverse than memory cells and seemingly major alloresponse contributors. Alloreactive sequences that could be traced to unstimulated CD4+ memory cells showed a significant reduction under siplizumab.

Profiled with immunoSEQ multiplex PCR; TCRdb holds only in-frame clones, not every one. The sample has more than 85,000 clones; roughly 92% are singletons. Germline assignment: CDR1 ENHRY and CDR2 SYGVKD. V lost 6 bases and J 0 bases, leaving 11 bases between the germline ends. The CDR3 spans 14 residues. The specimen was Tregs sorted from blood. This sequence was found in a human donor in good health. V gene TRBV10-3 combines with J gene TRBJ1-1; D uncertain. CDR3 DNA: TGTGCCATCAGGACTTCAAAGCTGAACACTGAAGCTTTCTTT. The encoded protein is CAIRTSKLNTEAFF.